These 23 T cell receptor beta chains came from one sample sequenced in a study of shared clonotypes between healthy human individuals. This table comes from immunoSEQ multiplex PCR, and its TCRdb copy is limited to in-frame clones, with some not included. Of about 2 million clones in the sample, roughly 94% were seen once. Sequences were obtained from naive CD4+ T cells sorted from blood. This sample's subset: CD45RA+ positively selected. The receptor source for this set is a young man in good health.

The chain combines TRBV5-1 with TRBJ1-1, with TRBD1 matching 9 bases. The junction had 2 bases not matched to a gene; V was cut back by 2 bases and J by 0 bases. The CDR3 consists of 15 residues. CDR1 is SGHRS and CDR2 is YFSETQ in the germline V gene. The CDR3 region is CASSFGTGMNTEAFF. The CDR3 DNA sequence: TGCGCCAGCAGCTTTGGGACAGGGATGAACACTGAAGCTTTCTTT.

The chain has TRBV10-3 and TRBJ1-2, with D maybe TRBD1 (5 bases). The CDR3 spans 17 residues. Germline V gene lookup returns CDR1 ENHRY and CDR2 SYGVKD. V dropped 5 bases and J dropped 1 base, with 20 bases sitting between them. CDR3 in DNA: TGTGCCATCAGTCCATCCCCTGGGACCGCGAATAACTATGGCTACACCTTC. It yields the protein CAISPSPGTANNYGYTF.

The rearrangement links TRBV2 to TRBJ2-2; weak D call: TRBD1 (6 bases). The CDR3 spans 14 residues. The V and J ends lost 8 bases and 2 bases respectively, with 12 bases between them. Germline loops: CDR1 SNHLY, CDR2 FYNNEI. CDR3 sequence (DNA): TGTGCCAGCGGGGGCCGGGGTAACACCGGGGAGCTGTTTTTT. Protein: CASGGRGNTGELFF.

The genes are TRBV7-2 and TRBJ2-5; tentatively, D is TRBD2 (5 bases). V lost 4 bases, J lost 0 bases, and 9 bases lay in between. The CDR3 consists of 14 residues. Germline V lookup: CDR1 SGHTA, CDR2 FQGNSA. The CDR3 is CASSYGGNQETQYF. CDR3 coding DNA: TGTGCCAGCAGCTACGGAGGTAACCAAGAGACCCAGTACTTC.

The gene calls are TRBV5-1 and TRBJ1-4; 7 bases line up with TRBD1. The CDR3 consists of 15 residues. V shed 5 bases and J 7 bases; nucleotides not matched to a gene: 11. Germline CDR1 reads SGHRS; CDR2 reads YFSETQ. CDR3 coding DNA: TGCGCCAGCAGGTGGGCAGGGGGAGACACTGAAAAACTGTTTTTT. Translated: CASRWAGGDTEKLFF. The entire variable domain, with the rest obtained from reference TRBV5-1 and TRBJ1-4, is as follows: KAGVTQTPRYLIKTRGQQVTLSCSPISGHRSVSWYQQTPGQGLQFLFEYFSETQRNKGNFPGRFSGRQFSNSRSEMNVSTLELGDSALYLCASRWAGGDTEKLFFGSGTQLSVL.

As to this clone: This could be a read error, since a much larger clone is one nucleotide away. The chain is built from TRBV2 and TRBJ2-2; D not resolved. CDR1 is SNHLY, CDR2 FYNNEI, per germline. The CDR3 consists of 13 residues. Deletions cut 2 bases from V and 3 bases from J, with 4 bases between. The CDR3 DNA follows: TGTGCCAGCAGTGAATTGTACACCGGGGAGCTGTTTTTT. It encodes CASSELYTGELFF.

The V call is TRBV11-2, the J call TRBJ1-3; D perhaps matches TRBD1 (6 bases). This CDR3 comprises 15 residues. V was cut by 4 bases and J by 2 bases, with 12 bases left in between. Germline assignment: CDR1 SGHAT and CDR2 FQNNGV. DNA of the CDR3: TGTGCCAGCAGCTCGACGGGGGCCCCTGGAAACACCATATATTTT. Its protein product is CASSSTGAPGNTIYF.

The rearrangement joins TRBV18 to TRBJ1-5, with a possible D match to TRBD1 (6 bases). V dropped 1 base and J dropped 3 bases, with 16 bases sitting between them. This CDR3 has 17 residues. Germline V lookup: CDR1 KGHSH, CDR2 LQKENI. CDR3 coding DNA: TGTGCCAGCTCACCACTACCTGGAGGACAGTACAATCAGCCCCAGCATTTT. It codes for CASSPLPGGQYNQPQHF.

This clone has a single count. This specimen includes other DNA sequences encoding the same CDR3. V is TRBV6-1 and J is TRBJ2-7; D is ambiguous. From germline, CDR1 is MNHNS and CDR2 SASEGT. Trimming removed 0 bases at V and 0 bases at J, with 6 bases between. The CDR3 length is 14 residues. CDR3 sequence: CASSEAGSSYEQYF. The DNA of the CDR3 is TGTGCCAGCAGTGAAGCAGGCAGCTCCTACGAGCAGTACTTC.

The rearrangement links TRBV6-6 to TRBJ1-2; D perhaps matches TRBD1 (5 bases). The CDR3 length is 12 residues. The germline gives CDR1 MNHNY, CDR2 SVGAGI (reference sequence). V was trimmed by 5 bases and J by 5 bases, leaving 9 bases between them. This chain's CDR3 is CASSAQGYGYTF. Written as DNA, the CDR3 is TGTGCCAGCAGTGCCCAGGGTTATGGCTACACCTTC.

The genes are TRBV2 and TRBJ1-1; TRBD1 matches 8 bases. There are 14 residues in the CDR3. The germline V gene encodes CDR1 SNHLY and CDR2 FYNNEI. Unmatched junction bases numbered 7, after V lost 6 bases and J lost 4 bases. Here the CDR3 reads CASRLTQGVTEAFF. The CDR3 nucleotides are TGTGCCAGCAGACTTACACAGGGGGTCACTGAAGCTTTCTTT.

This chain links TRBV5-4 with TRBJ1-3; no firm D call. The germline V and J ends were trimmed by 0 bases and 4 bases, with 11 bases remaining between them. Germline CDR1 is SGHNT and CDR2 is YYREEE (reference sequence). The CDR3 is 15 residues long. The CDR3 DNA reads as TGTGCCAGCAGCTTGGAACGGCCGACAGGAAACACCATATATTTT. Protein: CASSLERPTGNTIYF.

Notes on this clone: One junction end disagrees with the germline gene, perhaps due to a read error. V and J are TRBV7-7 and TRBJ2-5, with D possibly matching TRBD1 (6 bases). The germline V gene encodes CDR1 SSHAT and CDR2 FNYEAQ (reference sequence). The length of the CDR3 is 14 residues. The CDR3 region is CASSLTGNLETQYF. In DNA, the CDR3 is TGTGCTAGCAGCTTAACAGGGAACTTAGAGACCCAGTACTTC.

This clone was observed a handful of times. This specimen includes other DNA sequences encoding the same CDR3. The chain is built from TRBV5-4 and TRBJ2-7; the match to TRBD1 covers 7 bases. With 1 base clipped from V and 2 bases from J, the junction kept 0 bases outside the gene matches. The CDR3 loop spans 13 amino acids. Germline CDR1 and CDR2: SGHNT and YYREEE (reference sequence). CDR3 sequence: CASSLQGAYEQYF. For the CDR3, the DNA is TGTGCCAGCAGCTTGCAGGGGGCCTACGAGCAGTACTTC. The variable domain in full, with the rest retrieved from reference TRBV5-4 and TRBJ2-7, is ETGVTQSPTHLIKTRGQQVTLRCSSQSGHNTVSWYQQALGQGPQFIFQYYREEENGRGNFPPRFSGLQFPNYSSELNVNALELDDSALYLCASSLQGAYEQYFGPGTRLTVT.

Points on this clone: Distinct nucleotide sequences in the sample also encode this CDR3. The chain's CDR3 is CASSPDRVGEKLFF. DNA for the CDR3: TGTGCCAGCAGCCCGGACAGGGTCGGTGAAAAACTGTTTTTT. The chain couples TRBV7-9 to TRBJ1-4; 8 bases match TRBD1. V gave up 5 bases and J gave up 7 bases; unmatched junction bases: 6. Per germline, CDR1 SEHNR and CDR2 FQNEAQ (reference sequence). The CDR3 loop spans 14 amino acids.

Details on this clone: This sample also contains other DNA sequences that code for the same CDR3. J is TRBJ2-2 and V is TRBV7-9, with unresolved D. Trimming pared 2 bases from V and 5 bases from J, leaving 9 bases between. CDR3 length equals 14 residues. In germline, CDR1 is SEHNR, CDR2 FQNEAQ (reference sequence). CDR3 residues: CASSLTSPTGELFF. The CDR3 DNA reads TGTGCCAGCAGCTTAACCAGTCCTACCGGGGAGCTGTTTTTT.

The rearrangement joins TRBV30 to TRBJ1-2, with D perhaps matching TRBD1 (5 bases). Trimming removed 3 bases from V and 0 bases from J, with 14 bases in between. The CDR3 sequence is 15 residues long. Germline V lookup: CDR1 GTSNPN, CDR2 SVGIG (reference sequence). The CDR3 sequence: CAWRTPGLSNYGYTF. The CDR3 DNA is TGTGCCTGGAGGACTCCGGGACTTTCTAACTATGGCTACACCTTC.

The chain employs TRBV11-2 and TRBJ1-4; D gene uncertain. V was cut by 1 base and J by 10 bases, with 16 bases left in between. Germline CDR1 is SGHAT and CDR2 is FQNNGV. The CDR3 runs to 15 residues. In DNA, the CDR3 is TGTGCCAGCAGCTTAGCGGATCTATCGGGGAGAAAACTGTTTTTT. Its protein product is CASSLADLSGRKLFF. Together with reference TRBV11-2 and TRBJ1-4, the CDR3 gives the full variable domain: EAGVAQSPRYKIIEKRQSVAFWCNPISGHATLYWYQQILGQGPKLLIQFQNNGVVDDSQLPKDRFSAERLKGVDSTLKIQPAKLEDSAVYLCASSLADLSGRKLFFGSGTQLSVL.

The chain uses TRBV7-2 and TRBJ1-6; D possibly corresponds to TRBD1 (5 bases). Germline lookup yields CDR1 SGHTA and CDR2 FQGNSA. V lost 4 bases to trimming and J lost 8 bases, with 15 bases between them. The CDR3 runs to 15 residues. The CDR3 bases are TGTGCCAGCAGCTACCAGGGCCTAGGTCATTCACCCCTCCACTTT. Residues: CASSYQGLGHSPLHF.

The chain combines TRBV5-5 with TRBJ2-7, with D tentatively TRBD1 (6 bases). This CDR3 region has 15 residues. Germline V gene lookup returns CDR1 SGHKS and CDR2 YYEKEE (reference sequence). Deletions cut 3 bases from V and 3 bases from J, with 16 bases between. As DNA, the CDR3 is TGTGCCAGCAGCTCGGGGCAGGGGTCTCTCTACGAGCAGTACTTC. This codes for CASSSGQGSLYEQYF.

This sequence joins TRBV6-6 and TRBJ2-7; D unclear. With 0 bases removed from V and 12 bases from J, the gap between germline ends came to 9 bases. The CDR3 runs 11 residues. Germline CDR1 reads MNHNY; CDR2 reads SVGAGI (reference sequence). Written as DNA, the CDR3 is TGTGCCAGCAGTTACTCGATTGCGTGGTACTTC. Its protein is CASSYSIAWYF.

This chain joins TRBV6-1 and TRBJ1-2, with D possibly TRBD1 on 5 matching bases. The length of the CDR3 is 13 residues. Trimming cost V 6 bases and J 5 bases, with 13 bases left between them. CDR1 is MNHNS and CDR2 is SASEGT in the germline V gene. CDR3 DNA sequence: TGTGCCAGCAGGGCCGGGACTGCGTATGGCTACACCTTC. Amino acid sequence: CASRAGTAYGYTF.

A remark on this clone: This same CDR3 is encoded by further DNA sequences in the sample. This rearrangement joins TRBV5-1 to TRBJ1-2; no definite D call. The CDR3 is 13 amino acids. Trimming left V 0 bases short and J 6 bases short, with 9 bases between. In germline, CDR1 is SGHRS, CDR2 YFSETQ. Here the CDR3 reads CASSLAGVNGYTF. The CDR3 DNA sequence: TGCGCCAGCAGCTTGGCCGGTGTGAATGGCTACACCTTC.